This T cell receptor beta chain originates from a study of blood T cell repertoires in COVID-19. Study as a whole: Specimens from acute and convalescent COVID-19 originated in the United States, Italy and Spain. PBMCs, B-cell-depleted T cells, or T cells were the source of the cDNA or gDNA that made up the material.

The germline gives CDR1 LGHDT, CDR2 YNNKEL (reference sequence). The CDR3 is made up of 13 amino acids. V was pared by 8 bases and J by 4 bases, with 5 bases of the junction left unmatched. Original data processing: Estimation of nucleated cell counts was performed using reference gene primer amplification. Generated by immunoSEQ multiplex PCR, the TCRdb table keeps only in-frame clones and is missing some. V, J and clone size derive from that table, while D and trimming were established from the DNA sequence. This table has 90,000 to 110,000 clones, roughly 80% appearing once. The rearrangement joins TRBV3-1 (or the pseudogene TRBV3-2) to TRBJ2-5, with 9 bases identical to TRBD1. Sequencing was carried out using peripheral blood. This TCR derives from a woman aged 70-85 years with acute or convalescent COVID-19. The CDR3 nucleotides read TGTGCCAGCGCACAGGGGGCAGGAGAGACCCAGTACTTC. Protein: CASAQGAGETQYF.